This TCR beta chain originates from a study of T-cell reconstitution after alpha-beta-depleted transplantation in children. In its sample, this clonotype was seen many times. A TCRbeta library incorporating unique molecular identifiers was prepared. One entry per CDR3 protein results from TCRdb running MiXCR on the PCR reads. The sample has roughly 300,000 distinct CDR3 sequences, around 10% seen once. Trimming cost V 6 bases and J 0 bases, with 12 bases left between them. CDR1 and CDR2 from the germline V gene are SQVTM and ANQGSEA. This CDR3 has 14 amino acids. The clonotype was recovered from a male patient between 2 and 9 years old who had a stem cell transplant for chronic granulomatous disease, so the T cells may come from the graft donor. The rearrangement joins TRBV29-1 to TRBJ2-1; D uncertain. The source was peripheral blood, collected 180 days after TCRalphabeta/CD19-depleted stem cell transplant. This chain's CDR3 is CSVETAYSYNEQFF. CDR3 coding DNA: TGCAGCGTGGAAACAGCTTACTCCTACAATGAGCAGTTCTTC.